This TCR beta chain was recorded in a study of identical twins. CDR1 and CDR2 from the germline V gene are SGHTA and FQGTGA. With 1 base clipped from V and 7 bases from J, the junction kept 2 bases outside the gene matches. CDR3 length: 13 amino acids. Each CDR3 protein gets one entry after TCRdb re-called the 5' RACE reads with MiXCR. The data show 400,000 to 550,000 distinct CDR3 sequences, with approximately 24% seen just once and about 2.7% held by the top ten. This clonotype was detected a few times. The same sample was also used in a study of T cells expressing NK-cell markers.

Sequenced sample: CD4+ T cells sorted from blood. The J gene is TRBJ2-3, the V gene TRBV7-3; 7 nucleotides line up with TRBD2. The sequence was collected from a woman aged 18 to 35 in good health. The CDR3 DNA reads TGTGCCAGCAGCTTAAAGGGAGGGAATACGCAGTATTTT. Translation gives CASSLKGGNTQYF.